This TCR beta chain was recorded in a study of blood T cell repertoires in COVID-19. As for the study in general: COVID-19 samples, acute and convalescent, were from the United States, Italy and Spain. T cells, B-cell-depleted T cells, or PBMCs supplied cDNA or gDNA.

Profiled with immunoSEQ multiplex PCR; TCRdb holds only in-frame clones, not every one. In the table there are fewer than 500,000 clones, around 88% of which are singletons. The sequencing sample was made of peripheral blood. The source is a woman aged 25 to 39 with acute or convalescent COVID-19.

CDR3 bases: TGTGCCATCATGGACAGTCACTCTGGAAACACCATATATTTT. It codes for CAIMDSHSGNTIYF. The rearrangement joins TRBV10-3 to TRBJ1-3; a weak D match, TRBD1 (6 bases). Per germline, CDR1 ENHRY and CDR2 SYGVKD. CDR3 length equals 14 residues. The germline V and J ends were trimmed by 7 bases and 0 bases, with 10 bases remaining between them.